This TCR beta chain was captured by sequencing in a study of T cell responses to AZD1222 COVID-19 vaccine. Details on this clone: Its antigen is not identified.

The CDR3 length is 14 residues. V lost 0 bases to trimming and J lost 2 bases, with 7 bases between them. Germline lookup yields CDR1 SGDLS and CDR2 YYNGEE. Points from the study as a whole: CD4 TCRs associated with vaccination spanned spike, dominating at 160-218 and 743-854. Clonal diversity was possibly underestimated, and white British individuals and females predominated among donors. Spike-specific TCR repertoires showed rising breadth and depth after two AZD1222 doses.

Sequencing used immunoSEQ multiplex PCR; TCRdb keeps in-frame clones, though not all of them. The sample carries tens of thousands of clones, around 85% recorded once. The V and J genes are TRBV9 and TRBJ2-3; D remains unclear. This specimen was peripheral blood, taken 28 days after the second AZD1222 dose. The sequence was obtained from an adult who received the AZD1222 COVID-19 vaccine. For the CDR3, the DNA is TGTGCCAGCAGCGTAGTGAGTTTCACAGATACGCAGTATTTT. As protein: CASSVVSFTDTQYF.